A selection of T cell receptor beta chains follows, all from one sample in a study of blood T cell repertoires in COVID-19. The data were produced by immunoSEQ multiplex PCR, yet TCRdb's version contains in-frame clones alone and is incomplete. This table holds approximately 130,000 clones, roughly four fifths found once. The sample comprised PBMCs or T cells enriched from blood (not recorded which). The receptor source for this set is a man aged 25-45 years who had recovered from COVID-19. CDR3s include the opening cysteine and the closing phenylalanine or tryptophan. D genes are given only for firm matches. The size of a clone is reported for some rows only, either as once, few or many, or as a class for expanded clones.

TRBJ2-4 - TRBV6-5 - TGTGCCAGCACTCTCGGGGGGCTTCAGTACTTC CASTLGGLQYF
TRBJ2-5 - TRBV25-1 - TGTGCCAGCAGTGTGGGACAACTGTCGGAGACCCAGTACTTC CASSVGQLSETQYF
TRBJ1-4 - TRBV7-9 TRBD1 TGTGCCAGCAGCTTTGGGACAGGCGAAAAACTGTTTTTT CASSFGTGEKLFF
TRBJ2-2 - TRBV6-5 - TGTGCCAGCAGTTACCTCCGCACCGGGGAGCTGTTTTTT CASSYLRTGELFF
TRBJ1-6 - TRBV5-1 TRBD1 TGCGCCAGCAGCACCGACAGGGGGTTCCCGAATTCACCCCTCCACTTT CASSTDRGFPNSPLHF
TRBJ1-3 - TRBV18 TRBD1 TGTGCCAGCTCACCACCGGGACAGGGAGGAAACACCATATATTTT CASSPPGQGGNTIYF
TRBJ1-5 few TRBV19 - TGTGCCAGTAAATTCAGCGGGGAGCGGCCCCAGCATTTT CASKFSGERPQHF
TRBJ2-1 - TRBV5-6 - TGTGCCAGCAGCTGGGGGCCATCATACAATGAGCAGTTCTTC CASSWGPSYNEQFF
TRBJ1-1 - TRBV27 - TGTGCCAGCAGTTTTCAGGACTACACTGAAGCTTTCTTT CASSFQDYTEAFF
TRBJ2-7 - TRBV12-5 TRBD2 TGTGCTAGTGGTTTGGTAGCGCTAGCGGGTATCTCCTACGAGCAGTACTTC CASGLVALAGISYEQYF
TRBJ1-1 few TRBV11-2 - TGTGCCAGCAGCGGTAGGAACACTGAAGCTTTCTTT CASSGRNTEAFF
TRBJ1-1 - TRBV29-1 - TGCAGCGTTGAAGATGATGCAGGAGCTTTCTTT CSVEDDAGAFF
TRBJ1-5 - TRBV6-5 - TGTGCCAGCAAGGACAGCCTTAGCAATCAGCCCCAGCATTTT CASKDSLSNQPQHF
TRBJ2-3 once TRBV2 - TGTGCCAGCACCTACACAGATACGCAGTATTTT CASTYTDTQYF
TRBJ1-6 - TRBV5-6 - TGTGCCAGCAGCTTGGGGGCCGAGAATTCACCCCTCCACTTT CASSLGAENSPLHF
TRBJ2-2 once TRBV6-4 TRBD2 TGTGCCAGCAAGCAAAGCGGGGGGGCTTCCGGGGAGCTGTTTTTT CASKQSGGASGELFF
TRBJ2-3 - TRBV7-6 TRBD2 TGTGCCAGCAGCTTTAGCGGGGGGGACACAGATACGCAGTATTTT CASSFSGGDTDTQYF
TRBJ1-2 - TRBV20-1 TRBD1 TGCAGTGCTAGTGGGACAGGCGGCTATGGCTACACCTTC CSASGTGGYGYTF
TRBJ1-1 - TRBV11-2 - TGTGCCAGCAGCTTAGGCAGGAACACTGAAGCTTTCTTT CASSLGRNTEAFF
TRBJ2-1 - TRBV24-1 TRBD1 TGTGCCACCAGTGATTCGGGACAGCACAATGAGCAGTTCTTC CATSDSGQHNEQFF
TRBJ2-5 - TRBV4-1 TRBD1 TGCGCCAGCAGCAACACCCTGGGACAGGGAGTGCCAGAGACCCAGTACTTC CASSNTLGQGVPETQYF
TRBJ1-2 - TRBV5-6 - TGTGCCAGCAGCTTGGCCAGGGTAGCTAACTATGGCTACACCTTC CASSLARVANYGYTF
TRBJ1-1 - TRBV28 - TGTGCCAGCAGTTTGGCAGGGACTGAAGCTTTCTTT CASSLAGTEAFF
TRBJ1-5 - TRBV6-1 - TGTGCCAGCAGTGAGCGGTATCAGCCCCAGCATTTT CASSERYQPQHF
TRBJ1-5 - TRBV4-1 - TGCGCCAGCAGCCCGGGCACAGGGATGAACAATCAGCCCCAGCATTTT CASSPGTGMNNQPQHF
TRBJ2-3 - TRBV7-9 - TGTGCCAGCACCTACCCCGGTGGTAGCACAGATACGCAGTATTTT CASTYPGGSTDTQYF
TRBJ1-1 - TRBV13 - TGTGCCAGCAGCTTGGAGCTGATGGCCACTGAAGCTTTCTTT CASSLELMATEAFF
TRBJ2-5 - TRBV9 - TGTGCCAGCAGCGTTGCCGAGGAGACCCAGTACTTC CASSVAEETQYF
TRBJ2-7 once TRBV29-1 - TGCAGCGTTGTGAGCTCCTACGAGCAGTACTTC CSVVSSYEQYF
TRBJ2-5 - TRBV4-1 - TGCGCCAGCAGCCAAGGGACAGTCCAAGAGACCCAGTACTTC CASSQGTVQETQYF
TRBJ1-1 - TRBV19 - TGTGCCAGTAGTATAGATTTACGGGGGGGGAGAACTGAAGCTTTCTTT CASSIDLRGGRTEAFF
TRBJ1-3 - TRBV9 - TGTGCCAGCAGCGTACAGGGTCTGGCTGGAAACACCATATATTTT CASSVQGLAGNTIYF
TRBJ1-6 - TRBV5-4 - TGTGCCAGCAGCTTGGTTCAGGTCAATTCACCCCTCCACTTT CASSLVQVNSPLHF
TRBJ2-3 - TRBV4-1 TRBD2 TGCGCCAGCAGCCGACCGGGACTAGCGGGAGATACGCAGTATTTT CASSRPGLAGDTQYF
TRBJ2-1 - TRBV7-9 - TGTGCCAGCAGCTTAGACGAGAATGAGCAGTTCTTC CASSLDENEQFF
TRBJ2-7 - TRBV30 TRBD1 TGTGCCTGGAGACGGGGACAGGGTATACACGAGCAGTACTTC CAWRRGQGIHEQYF
TRBJ2-2 - TRBV7-6 - TGTGCCAGCAGTTACGAAGCGGAAAACACCGGGGAGCTGTTTTTT CASSYEAENTGELFF
TRBJ2-2 - TRBV7-9 - TGTGCCAGCAGCTTAGCGTCGACCGGGGAGCTGTTTTTT CASSLASTGELFF
TRBJ2-2 - TRBV5-4 TRBD1 TGTGCCAGCAGCCAGGACAGGGTGGACACCGGGGAGCTGTTTTTT CASSQDRVDTGELFF
TRBJ2-7 - TRBV2 - TGTGCCAGCGAAGCGGCGCTCTCCTACGAGCAGTACTTC CASEAALSYEQYF
TRBJ2-5 few TRBV2 - TGTGCCAGCAATCGAGCCAGCGGGCAAGAGACCCAGTACTTC CASNRASGQETQYF
TRBJ1-5 - TRBV2 TRBD1 TGTGCCAGCAAAGACAGGGGGCCGAATCAGCCCCAGCATTTT CASKDRGPNQPQHF
TRBJ2-3 - TRBV5-6 TRBD2 TGTGCCAGCAGCTATCCCTCTGCGGGAGGGGGAGATACGCAGTATTTT CASSYPSAGGGDTQYF
TRBJ1-5 - TRBV6-5 - TGTGCCAGCAGTTACTCGAGAACGGGGAACCAGCCCCAGCATTTT CASSYSRTGNQPQHF
TRBJ1-2 - TRBV9 TRBD1 TGTGCCAGCAGCGTAGATCCCCTCGGGGGGACAGGCCCTTTTACGACTAACTATGGCTACACCTTC CASSVDPLGGTGPFTTNYGYTF
TRBJ2-3 once TRBV5-1 - TGCGCCAGCAGCTTGGAGGGGTCAACAGATACGCAGTATTTT CASSLEGSTDTQYF
TRBJ1-6 - TRBV9 - TGTGCCAGCAGCGTAGGGACAGAAAATTCACCCCTCCACTTT CASSVGTENSPLHF
TRBJ2-1 once TRBV28 TRBD2 TGTGCCAGCAGTTCTAGCGGGAGTCTAAATGAGCAGTTCTTC CASSSSGSLNEQFF
TRBJ2-5 - TRBV2 TRBD2 TGTGCCAGCAGAGAAGGACTAGCGGGAGGATTAGAGACCCAGTACTTC CASREGLAGGLETQYF
TRBJ2-7 - TRBV12-5 TRBD1 TGTGCTAGTGGAGCCCGACAGGGGAAGCCCTACGAGCAGTACTTC CASGARQGKPYEQYF
TRBJ2-1 - TRBV6-4 TRBD2 TGTGCCAGCAGTGTACTAGCGGGCCTACACAATGAGCAGTTCTTC CASSVLAGLHNEQFF
TRBJ2-5 - TRBV9 TRBD2 TGTGCCAGCAGCCGCTCTAGCGGGGGGACAAACCAAGAGACCCAGTACTTC CASSRSSGGTNQETQYF
TRBJ1-6 - TRBV7-2 - TGTGCCAGCACACCCGGGACTTCTAATTCACCCCTCCACTTT CASTPGTSNSPLHF